The entry that follows covers one TCR beta chain sequence. In this sample, this clonotype turned up many times. Its cognate antigen has yet to be identified. The record has no base qualities; no much larger clone is one base away. CDR3 length: 13 amino acids, cysteine to phenylalanine. This entry keeps only the CDR3 DNA: 39 bases, framed from base 1. The V end loses 5 bases and the J end loses 3 bases, and a stretch of 10 bases separates them. This sample was taken from a study of regulatory T cells in long-lasting Graves disease (dated by TCRdb to the early 2020s). Study-wide context: Antithyroid drugs had been taken for less than 3 months by newly diagnosed Graves' disease patients. A total of around 35 samples underwent TCR sequencing, from some 13 patients with persistent Graves' disease and some 20 patients with newly diagnosed Graves' disease. Patients with persistent Graves' disease were compared with patients with newly diagnosed Graves' disease using TCR sequencing and RNA sequencing of peripheral blood. The study was registered as a clinical trial and conducted in China. Here is what the overall study found, with its caveats: A larger number of public clonotypes was shared among persistent patients (2,741) than among newly diagnosed patients (around 890). Sequencing and analysis were limited to the TCR beta chain. As a limitation, the authors acknowledged that the small sample size may reduce accuracy. Only peripheral blood was studied, because thyroid tissue, the primary lesion, was inaccessible. Preferential use of TRBV28, TRBJ1-2 and TRBJ2-5 was observed in persistent disease, whereas TRBV20-1 and TRBJ2-1 were favored in newly diagnosed disease. Lower TCR Shannon entropy and fewer highly expanded clones were observed in persistent Graves' disease patients than in newly diagnosed patients, which suggested clonal expansion.

Library preparation was by multiplex PCR. Instrument on record: Illumina HiSeq 4000. To build TCR beta libraries, CDR3 regions were amplified by Arm-PCR using iRepertoire HTBI primers. Before sequencing, the PCR products went through gel purification. The source study handled its data this way. Across samples, 62 TRBV and 14 TRBJ segments were identified and used for gene usage analysis of CDR3 amino acid clonotypes. Filtered high-quality paired reads were merged into contigs using COPE and FqMerger. Contigs were aligned with BLAST to IMGT TRBV, TRBD and TRBJ reference genes, and CDR3 was defined per IMGT. Any clonotype with a frequency above 0.1% was counted as a highly expanded clone. Repertoire diversity was measured by Shannon entropy, and V-J evenness by the Gini coefficient. A clonotype found in more than one individual was treated as public. Using fastp trimming at Q25 and MiXCR clonotype assembly, TCRdb reanalyzed the public sequencing data and kept in-frame beta chains. Each record represents a unique CDR3 protein, reported with the most common genes and DNA among its rows. TCRdb's processing, not the study's, gives the V and J calls here. Across this sample there are approximately 540,000 distinct CDR3 sequences, with around 12% seen only once. Approximately 9.6% of the sample is held by the ten biggest clonotypes.

The time point label on this specimen signifies: newly diagnosed GD, antithyroid drugs for less than 3 months. For both TCR sequencing and RNA sequencing, RNA was extracted from PBMCs using TRIzol. The diagnosis of Graves' disease was made according to American Thyroid Association guidelines. Recruitment of patients was carried out at an endocrinology department in Xi'an, China. Each patient gave 7.5 to 10 milliliters of peripheral blood, collected in an EDTA anticoagulant tube. PBMCs were isolated by Ficoll Paque Plus density gradient separation without further T cell sorting. RNA quality was checked with an Agilent 2100 Bioanalyzer and agarose gel, and concentration with a NanoDrop 2000. The same data also went into a second study, on T cells in Graves' hyperthyroidism and ophthalmopathy. That second report states: Stable Graves' hyperthyroidism was defined as no progression to ophthalmopathy during 18 months of follow-up. Hyperthyroidism patients were newly diagnosed, with disease duration under 2 months, and aged 18 to 65 years. Any patient with an uncontrolled infection, another autoimmune disease, pregnancy or lactation was excluded. Diagnoses relied on clinical symptoms, serum thyroxine and TRAb, thyroid ultrasound and orbital computed tomography. The first round of RT-PCR for the TCR CDR3 was performed with the HTBI primer set and the Qiagen OneStep RT-PCR kit. Blood samples also contained most of the expanded thyroid clonotypes (frequency above 0.001), which suggests that blood repertoires may reflect thyroid immune responses. A 13 V-J signature model separated ophthalmopathy from stable hyperthyroidism, with 87.88% sensitivity and approximately 81% specificity in cross-validation and 80%/75% in testing. In validation, progression to ophthalmopathy was predicted by the model with about 70% sensitivity and just over 72% specificity, a median of about 6.8 months before onset. TCR V-J signatures able to tell the groups apart were searched for in a discovery cohort of approximately 95 patients, of whom more than 40 had Graves' ophthalmopathy and about 60 had stable Graves' hyperthyroidism. Prospective prediction of ophthalmopathy was tested in an independent validation cohort consisting of fewer than 20 hyperthyroidism patients and some 16 patients who later progressed to ophthalmopathy. The 100 discovery patients were divided at random into training and test sets in a 7:3 ratio. In about 6 Graves' hyperthyroidism patients, the study also compared T-cell repertoires from thyroid tissue with T-cell repertoires from blood. After sampling, hyperthyroidism patients received methimazole starting at 30 mg daily, and ophthalmopathy patients received high-dose intravenous methylprednisolone. Libraries were constructed in a second round of multiplex PCR, after which size selection and purification were performed. Paired-end sequencing of the libraries was performed with 100 bp reads on an Illumina HiSeq2000. SOAPnuke was used to process the raw data, with reads discarded if the reads contained adapters or uncalled bases, had a mean Phred below 15, or lacked an exact constant-primer or identifier match. COPE v1.2.5 was used to merge the high-quality paired reads, and each unique nucleotide sequence was defined as a clonotype. MiTCR v1.1 was used to align the clonotypes against IMGT TRBV, TRBD and TRBJ reference segments. Only V-J combinations with frequency above 0.0001, covering 99% to 99.2% of repertoires, were analysed. A TCS score was defined as the ratio of F50 (clonal expansion) to E x V (chaos), with BLOSUM62-based TCRdist applied between CDR3 peptides within each V-J. Welch's t-statistics and random forest reduced around 550 V-J features to 13, which were used in a naive Bayes classifier (R e1071). No statistical method was used to set the sample size in advance, and investigators knew the group allocation. According to the paper, TCR Vbeta CDR3 sequencing was carried out on 135 peripheral blood samples, which came from fewer than 50 ophthalmopathy, approximately 72 hyperthyroidism and approximately 17 progressor patients.

The chain was built from TRBV12-3 or TRBV12-4 and TRBJ1-2, with no D gene named confidently. This clonotype originated in a woman in her twenties or thirties with Graves disease. Donor details come from another sample of the same person, matched by shared clones. The sequencing here drew on peripheral blood mononuclear cells (PBMCs), taken at new diagnosis, from a patient treated with antithyroid drugs. The nucleotide sequence is TGTGCCAGCAGTCTCGGTCTTTACTATGGCTACACCTTC. Translation gives CASSLGLYYGYTF.